Listed here are 16 T cell receptor beta chains from one sample, sequenced in a study of CD8 T cells in Susac syndrome. RNA was extracted with the RNeasy kit, and a quantity of about 0.45 to 1 ug was reverse transcribed using random hexamers. TCRdb fed the immunoSEQ multiplex PCR reads into MiXCR, producing one record per CDR3 protein. The sample carries around 130,000 distinct CDR3 sequences, roughly 96% recorded once. Sequencing used CD4+ T cells from PBMCs. The receptors were gathered from a human donor with multiple sclerosis.

The V call is TRBV27, the J call TRBJ1-1, with 7 nucleotides matching TRBD1. The trim removed 7 bases at V and 4 bases at J, leaving 12 bases unmatched. The germline V gene encodes CDR1 MNHEY and CDR2 SMNVEV (reference sequence). The CDR3 consists of 15 residues. CDR3 region: CASTPRQGLSTEAFF. Here the CDR3 DNA reads TGTGCCAGCACCCCTCGACAGGGACTGAGCACTGAAGCTTTCTTT.

J is TRBJ2-2 and V is TRBV9, with D tentatively TRBD2 (6 bases). Trimming took 5 bases from V and 3 from J, leaving 14 bases between them. Germline V gene sequence: CDR1 SGDLS, CDR2 YYNGEE. There are 15 residues in the CDR3. This chain's CDR3 is CASRIAGLDTGELFF. CDR3 nucleotides: TGTGCCAGCAGGATTGCGGGACTGGACACCGGGGAGCTGTTTTTT.

This clonotype was counted once. The CDR3 sequence is CASSNPAGADVKEKLFF. CDR3 bases: TGTGCCAGCAGTAACCCTGCAGGGGCCGACGTTAAGGAAAAACTGTTTTTT. The gene calls are TRBV28 and TRBJ1-4, with D tentatively TRBD1 (6 bases). Germline V CDR1 and CDR2: MDHEN, SYDVKM. With 5 bases removed from V and 8 bases from J, the gap between germline ends came to 24 bases. This CDR3 contains 17 residues.

The chain couples TRBV9 to TRBJ2-6; D gene unclear. Looked up from germline, CDR1 is SGDLS and CDR2 is YYNGEE. V lost 7 bases and J 0 bases, leaving 8 bases between the germline ends. The CDR3 totals 14 residues. The CDR3 nucleotides read TGTGCCAGCCAACAGAGCTCTGGGGCCAACGTCCTGACTTTC. Amino acids: CASQQSSGANVLTF.

This chain links TRBV19 with TRBJ2-7; TRBD1 matches 8 bases. V gave up 6 bases and J gave up 9 bases; unmatched junction bases: 10. CDR1 is LNHDA and CDR2 is SQIVND in the germline V gene (reference sequence). The CDR3 covers 13 residues. The CDR3 loop reads CASRHGTGSVQYF. In DNA form, the CDR3 reads TGTGCCAGTAGACATGGGACAGGAAGCGTGCAGTACTTC.

The V call is TRBV30, the J call TRBJ2-3; no reliable D call. Per the germline V gene, CDR1 is GTSNPN and CDR2 is SVGIG (reference sequence). CDR3 length: 13 residues. V dropped 1 base and J dropped 4 bases, with 9 bases sitting between them. This CDR3 is CAWSGGFPDTQYF. The CDR3 bases are TGTGCCTGGAGTGGGGGATTTCCAGATACGCAGTATTTT.

The chain employs TRBV30 and TRBJ2-5; the D is unclear. In germline, CDR1 is GTSNPN, CDR2 SVGIG (reference sequence). V was trimmed by 0 bases and J by 5 bases, leaving 10 bases between them. The CDR3 loop spans 13 amino acids. The CDR3 loop is CAWSVLYGETQYF. The CDR3 DNA is TGTGCCTGGAGTGTACTGTATGGGGAGACCCAGTACTTC. Complete variable domain (other parts from reference TRBV30 and TRBJ2-5): SQTIHQWPATLVQPVGSPLSLECTVEGTSNPNLYWYRQAAGRGLQLLFYSVGIGQISSEVPQNLSASRPQDRQFILSSKKLLLSDSGFYLCAWSVLYGETQYFGPGTRLLVL.

This chain connects TRBV7-9 to TRBJ2-2; maybe TRBD1 (6 bases). Trimming pared 8 bases from V and 4 bases from J, leaving 17 bases between. The length of the CDR3 is 15 residues. The germline CDR1 and CDR2 sequences are SEHNR and FQNEAQ (reference sequence). The CDR3: CASGAQGEGTGELFF. CDR3 bases: TGTGCCAGCGGCGCACAGGGTGAGGGCACCGGGGAGCTGTTTTTT.

The chain combines TRBV27 with TRBJ2-1; 10 bases fit TRBD1. This CDR3 has 16 residues. Germline CDR1 MNHEY, CDR2 SMNVEV (reference sequence). Trimming took 5 bases from V and 0 from J; bases not matched to a gene: 4. This CDR3 is CASSPRTGGSYNEQFF. CDR3 DNA sequence: TGTGCCAGCAGTCCGCGGACAGGGGGCTCCTACAATGAGCAGTTCTTC.

This clonotype was picked up one time. The V gene is TRBV20-1, the J gene TRBJ1-2; no firm D call. This CDR3 has 9 amino acids. CDR1 and CDR2 from the germline V gene are DFQATT and SNEGSKA (reference sequence). The CDR3 DNA follows: TGCAGCTACCTGGAGGGCTACACCTTC. It codes for CSYLEGYTF.

J is TRBJ2-5 and V is TRBV30; weak D call: TRBD1 (5 bases). V lost 2 bases and J lost 5, with 15 bases in between. This CDR3 has 14 amino acids. CDR1 and CDR2 from the germline V gene are GTSNPN and SVGIG (reference sequence). The CDR3 protein is CAWSPTVGRETQYF. CDR3 nucleotide sequence: TGTGCCTGGAGTCCGACAGTAGGCAGGGAGACCCAGTACTTC.

The chain employs TRBV7-3 and TRBJ2-1; 11 nucleotides align to TRBD2. Germline CDR1 and CDR2: SGHTA and FQGTGA. V was clipped by 5 bases and J by 5 bases; unmatched bases: 5. The CDR3 sequence is 15 residues long. The CDR3 loop is CASSPSSGGNNEQFF. CDR3 nucleotide sequence: TGTGCCAGCAGCCCGTCTAGCGGGGGGAACAATGAGCAGTTCTTC.

The genes are TRBV3-1 and TRBJ2-7; D is perhaps TRBD2 (6 bases). This CDR3 contains 13 residues. Germline CDR1 and CDR2: LGHDT and YNNKEL (reference sequence). The V and J ends lost 5 bases and 3 bases respectively, with 11 bases between them. CDR3 nucleotides: TGTGCCAGCAGCGCGGGGTACCTCTACGAGCAGTACTTC. Amino acids: CASSAGYLYEQYF.

CDR3 DNA: TGTGCCAGCACGTCACCTAGCGGTTACAATGAGCAGTTCTTC. This codes for CASTSPSGYNEQFF. The chain couples TRBV6-6 to TRBJ2-1, with 7 bases lining up with TRBD2. Germline V gene lookup returns CDR1 MNHNY and CDR2 SVGAGI (reference sequence). This CDR3 contains 14 residues. J was trimmed by 4 bases and V by 7 bases; bases with no gene match: 7.

This clonotype was observed a handful of times. V is TRBV30 and J is TRBJ2-7; no definite D call. This CDR3 is 11 amino acids long. The germline gives CDR1 GTSNPN, CDR2 SVGIG (reference sequence). V was pared by 5 bases and J by 5 bases, with 10 bases between. In DNA, the CDR3 is TGTGCCTGGTCCCTGGCGAACGAGCAGTACTTC. It codes for CAWSLANEQYF.

V and J are TRBV5-1 and TRBJ2-2; 13 bases align to TRBD2. V lost 4 bases and J lost 4; bases outside the gene matches: 4. From germline, CDR1 is SGHRS and CDR2 YFSETQ. The CDR3 runs 16 residues. The CDR3 region has the DNA TGCGCCAGCAGCCACCGGACTAGCGGGAGCACCGGGGAGCTGTTTTTT. Its translation: CASSHRTSGSTGELFF.